The T cell receptor beta chain under discussion was sequenced for a study of T cell repertoires in aging, cancer and after chemotherapy. As for the study in general: Chronic lymphocytic leukemia patients on fludarabine- or bendamustine-based regimens gave paired samples before and after chemotherapy.

Study conclusions and caveats: Untreated cancer patients had significantly lower blood TCR diversity than age-matched healthy donors. Loss of evenness, beyond lost richness, contributed to age-related TCR diversity decline in cancer patients.

V lost 3 bases and J 2 bases, leaving 12 bases between the germline ends. The V gene's germline CDR1 is MGHRA and CDR2 YSYEKL. CDR3 length: 15 amino acids. Concerning this clonotype: Its target is unknown.

TCR beta rearrangements were amplified from peripheral blood genomic DNA. TRB rearrangements spanning V, D and J were amplified using mixed TRB-A/B primers. MiXCR was run by TCRdb on the multiplex PCR reads, yielding one entry per CDR3 protein. The data hold roughly 6,200 distinct CDR3 sequences, with approximately 31% observed a single time. The sequence derives from a human donor with a blood cancer. Sequenced sample: blood. This rearrangement joins TRBV4-1 to TRBJ2-3; D is uncertain. The CDR3 sequence is CASSHTQSPTDTQYF. The CDR3 region has the DNA TGCGCCAGCAGCCACACACAGAGTCCCACAGATACGCAGTATTTT.